This T cell receptor (beta chain) was captured by sequencing in a study of shared clonotypes between healthy human individuals. Method: immunoSEQ multiplex PCR; TCRdb's copy keeps in-frame clones and lacks some. In the table there are 90,000 to 150,000 clones, around 68% of which are singletons. Sequencing used memory CD8+ T cells sorted from blood. Subset noted: CD45RO+ cells pooled with CCR7-negative TemRA cells. The TCR comes from a woman younger than 45 in good health.

CDR3 residues: CASSPFLGSEQFF. For the CDR3, the DNA is TGTGCCAGCAGCCCGTTCTTGGGGAGCGAGCAGTTCTTC. The chain couples TRBV7-9 to TRBJ2-1, with D perhaps TRBD2 (5 bases). The CDR3 is 13 amino acids. Trimming cost V 5 bases and J 10 bases, with 15 bases left between them. Germline lookup yields CDR1 SEHNR and CDR2 FQNEAQ (reference sequence).